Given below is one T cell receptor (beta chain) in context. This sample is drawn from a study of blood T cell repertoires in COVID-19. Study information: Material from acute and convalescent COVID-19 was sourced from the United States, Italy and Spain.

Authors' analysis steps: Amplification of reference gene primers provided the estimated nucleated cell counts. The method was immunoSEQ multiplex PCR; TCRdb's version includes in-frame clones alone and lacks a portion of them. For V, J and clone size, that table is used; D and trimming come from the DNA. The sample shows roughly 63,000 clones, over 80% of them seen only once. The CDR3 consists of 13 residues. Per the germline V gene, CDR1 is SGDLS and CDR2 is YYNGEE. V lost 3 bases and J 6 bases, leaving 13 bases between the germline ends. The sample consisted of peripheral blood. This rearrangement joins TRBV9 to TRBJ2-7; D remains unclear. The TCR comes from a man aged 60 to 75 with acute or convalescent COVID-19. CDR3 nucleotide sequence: TGTGCCAGCAGCGAACTACCTACCGCCGAGCAGTACTTC. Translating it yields CASSELPTAEQYF.